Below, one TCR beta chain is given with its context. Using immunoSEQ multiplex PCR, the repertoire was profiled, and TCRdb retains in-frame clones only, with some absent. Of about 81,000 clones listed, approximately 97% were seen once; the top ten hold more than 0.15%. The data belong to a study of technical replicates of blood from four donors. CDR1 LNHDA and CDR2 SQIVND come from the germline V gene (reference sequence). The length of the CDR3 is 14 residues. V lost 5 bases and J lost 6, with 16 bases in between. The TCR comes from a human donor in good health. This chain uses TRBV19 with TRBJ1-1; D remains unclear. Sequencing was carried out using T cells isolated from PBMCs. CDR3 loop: CASSSRPESAEAFF. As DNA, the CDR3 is TGTGCCAGTAGTTCGAGACCCGAGAGCGCTGAAGCTTTCTTT. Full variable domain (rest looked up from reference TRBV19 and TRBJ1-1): DGGITQSPKYLFRKEGQNVTLSCEQNLNHDAMYWYRQDPGQGLRLIYYSQIVNDFQKGDIAEGYSVSREKKESFPLTVTSAQKNPTAFYLCASSSRPESAEAFFGQGTRLTVV.